What follows describes a single TCR beta chain. Antigen specificity is unknown. Both 60 Vbeta primers and 13 Jbeta primers went into the PCR. Libraries were prepared by immunoSEQ multiplex PCR; TCRdb keeps only in-frame clonotypes and omits some of them. This table holds more than 120,000 clones, around 86% found once. Healthy bone marrow donors formed the donor group. These data originate in a study of cytomegalovirus exposure and HLA in healthy donors. Overall study: Early release data held some 79 million unique TCRs from HLA-typed donors.

This CDR3 is 16 amino acids long. The ends lost 6 bases at V and 0 bases at J; junction bases unmatched: 6. Germline V gene lookup returns CDR1 SGHKS and CDR2 YYEKEE (reference sequence). Study results and caveats: The CMV antigen specificity of a few CMV-associated chains was confirmed through in vitro analysis.

V and J are TRBV5-5 and TRBJ1-6; 7 bases match TRBD1. This clonotype was obtained from a woman aged 30 to 39 in good health and CMV-seronegative. The sample comprised PBMCs. The CDR3 loop reads CASTWDSFSYNSPLHF. The CDR3 DNA reads as TGTGCCAGCACCTGGGACAGCTTCTCCTATAATTCACCCCTCCACTTT. Full variable domain (missing parts from reference TRBV5-5 and TRBJ1-6): DAGVTQSPTHLIKTRGQQVTLRCSPISGHKSVSWYQQVLGQGPQFIFQYYEKEERGRGNFPDRFSARQFPNYSSELNVNALLLGDSALYLCASTWDSFSYNSPLHFGNGTRLTVT.